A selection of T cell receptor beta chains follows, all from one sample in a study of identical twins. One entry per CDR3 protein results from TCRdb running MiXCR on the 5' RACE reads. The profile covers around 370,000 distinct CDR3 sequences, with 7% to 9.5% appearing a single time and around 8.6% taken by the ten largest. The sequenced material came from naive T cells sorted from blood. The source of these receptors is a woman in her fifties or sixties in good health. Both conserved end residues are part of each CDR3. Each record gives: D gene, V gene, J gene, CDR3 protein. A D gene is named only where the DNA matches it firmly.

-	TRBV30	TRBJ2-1	CAWSDAYNEQFF
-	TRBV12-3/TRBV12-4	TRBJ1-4	CASRRESNEKLFF
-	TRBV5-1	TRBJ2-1	CASSSSFDEQFF
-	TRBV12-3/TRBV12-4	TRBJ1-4	CATRSGEVEKLFF
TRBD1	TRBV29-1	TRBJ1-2	CSVGIDRGSYGYTF
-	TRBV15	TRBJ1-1	CATSRAQGRYDTEAFF
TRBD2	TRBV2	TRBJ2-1	CASTSGRDNEQFF
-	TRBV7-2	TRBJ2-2	CASSFRVGTGELFF
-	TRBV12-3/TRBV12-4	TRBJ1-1	CASSRENTEAFF
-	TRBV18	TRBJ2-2	CASSPPRGTGELFF
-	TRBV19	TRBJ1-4	CASTHRATNEKLFF
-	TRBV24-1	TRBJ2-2	CATSAGTKGFAGELFF
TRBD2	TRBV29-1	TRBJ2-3	CSVVISGTRDTQYF
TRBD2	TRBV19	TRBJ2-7	CASSMGGSGIWEQYF
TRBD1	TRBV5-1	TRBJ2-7	CASSPGDRYYEQYF
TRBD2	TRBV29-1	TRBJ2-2	CSTGGGGTREINTGELFF
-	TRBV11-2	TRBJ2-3	CASSLVTQPTDTQYF
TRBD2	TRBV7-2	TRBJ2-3	CASSLKASGEGLDTQYF
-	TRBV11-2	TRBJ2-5	CASSYGTRTETQYF
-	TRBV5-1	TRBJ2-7	CASRTGGPDSYEQYF
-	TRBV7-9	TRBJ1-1	CASSSGALAGEAFF
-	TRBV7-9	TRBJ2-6	CASQSGANVLTF
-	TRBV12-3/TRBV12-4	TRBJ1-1	CATAMANTEAFF
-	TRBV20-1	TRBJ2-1	CSALGGISSYNEQFF
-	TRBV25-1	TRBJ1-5	CASSGGFGQPQHF
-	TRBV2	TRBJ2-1	CASHADLSAGMDEQFF
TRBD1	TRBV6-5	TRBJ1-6	CASSYMGQGAYNSPLHF
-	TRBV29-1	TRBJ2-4	CSEGSGENIQYF
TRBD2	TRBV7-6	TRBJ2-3	CASSLPTGGADTQYF
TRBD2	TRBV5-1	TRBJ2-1	CASSLAGRGTRTYNEQFF
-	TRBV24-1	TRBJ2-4	CATSDPSGSKNIQYF
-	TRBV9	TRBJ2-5	CASSVATGTETQYF
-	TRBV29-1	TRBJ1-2	CSVEGMRDFGYTF
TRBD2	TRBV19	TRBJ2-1	CASSGGLAGGEQFF
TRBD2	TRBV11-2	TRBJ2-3	CASSPSGKRARDTQYF
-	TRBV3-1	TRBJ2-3	CASSQERNLGTDTQYF
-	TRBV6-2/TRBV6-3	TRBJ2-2	CASSYSFGHMNTGELFF
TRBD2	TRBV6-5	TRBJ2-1	CASSPLWSGRDNEQFF
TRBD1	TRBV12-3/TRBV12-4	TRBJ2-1	CASRRTGGSYNEQFF
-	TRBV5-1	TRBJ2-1	CASSFRGGVGEQFF
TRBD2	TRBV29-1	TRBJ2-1	CSVEGAGGHNEQFF
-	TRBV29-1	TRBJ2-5	CSVVTPLETQYF
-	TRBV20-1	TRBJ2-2	CSATPSGVGELFF
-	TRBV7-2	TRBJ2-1	CASSHAVGDEQFF
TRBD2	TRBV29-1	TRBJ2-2	CSTTGLAGSGELFF
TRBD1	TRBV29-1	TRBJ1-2	CSVLLQGGYTF
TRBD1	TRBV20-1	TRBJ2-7	CSARGTGREQYF
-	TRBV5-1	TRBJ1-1	CASSLEAVGLNTEAFF
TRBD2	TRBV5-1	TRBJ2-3	CASSQTSGRTDTQYF
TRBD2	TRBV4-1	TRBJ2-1	CASSFTGTTPYNEQFF
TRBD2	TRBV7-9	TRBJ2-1	CASSLEAGGPREQFF
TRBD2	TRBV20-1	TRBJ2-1	CSARGRLAAYNEQFF
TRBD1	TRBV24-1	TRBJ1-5	CATSQDRFNQPQHF
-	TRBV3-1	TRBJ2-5	CASSPPTGGETQYF
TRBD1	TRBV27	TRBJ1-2	CASSLDRAHGYTF